Listed below are T cell receptor beta chains from one sample, sequenced in a study of shared clonotypes between healthy human individuals. Using immunoSEQ multiplex PCR, the repertoire was profiled, and TCRdb retains in-frame clones only, with some absent. The top ten clones hold 0.35% to 0.45% of a sample with roughly 2.2 million clones, about 92% of them seen once. Sequencing was done on a sample of naive CD4+ T cells from PBMCs. These receptors came from a man aged 18-30 years in good health. Some clones in this sample may be carry-over from other donors' samples. The conserved cysteine and the conserved F or W are not part of the CDR3 here.

TRBV27 ATRLSLGHNNEQF
TRBV28 ASSSLGVYSGNTIY
TRBV5-1 ASSLYGGNQPQH
TRBV5-4 ASSSAGSSSTGYT
TRBV28 ASSLAGIRYNEQF
TRBV18 ASSPWVLRGTGELF
TRBV28 ASSLSRVTEAF
TRBV28 ASSLWVTPRLSNTGELF
TRBV5-1 ASSADRGSGYT
TRBV7-9 ATKAGTGRTSDNIREQF
TRBV13 ASSLDRQGQPQH
TRBV6-4 ASSDGSAGNYGYT
TRBV5-1 ASSRETASYNEQF
TRBV2 ASVRGLAGYNEQF
TRBV7-8 ASSPTTGLYGYT
TRBV10-3 AITSGGYGYT
TRBV7-2 ASNPGISGANVLT
TRBV28 ASSLKARTSGQITDTQY
TRBV6-1 ASSERRRIFQGHNEQF
TRBV7-2 ASSPGISGRTSTDTQY
TRBV5-1 ASSSGQVRVYEQY
TRBV5-4 ASSLTTGTVNYGYT
TRBV7-9 ASSLSRMPEQY
TRBV6-4 ASSVGANQPQH
TRBV11-2 ASSQQGAGAF
TRBV7-3 ASSLGGLQETQY
TRBV28 ASSFLPGQGGNQPQH
TRBV28 AGRGQGWGYT
TRBV11-2 ASSLWQGNTGELF
TRBV28 ASSYGTGYQPQH
TRBV27 ASSLWDSGTGELF
TRBV27 ASTVHPYNEQF
TRBV19 ASSKPQGLLSYEQY
TRBV4-3 ASRRAQDTEAF
TRBV7-2 ASKGGGTSGSHEQF
TRBV6-6 ASSYSETRGEQY
TRBV6-6 ASSGNEKLF
TRBV7-9 ASSSHPVSSYNEQF
TRBV28 ASSLYTGGRSYNEQF
TRBV29-1 SILGQASSYNEQF
TRBV7-9 ASSFTEVYGYT
TRBV2 ASRGPGHEQY
TRBV9 ASSVAGGTYNEQF
TRBV10-3 AISESGQGSTEAF
TRBV29-1 SVEWRVQNTEAF
TRBV29-1 SVGGASEKLF
TRBV9 ATTRSQYSNQPQH
TRBV5-6 ASSSRTSGSDDNEQF
TRBV7-3 ASSSQGWYEQY
TRBV7-3 ASSSGGADGYT
TRBV7-2 ASSLATLTLPEAF
TRBV4-3 ASSQDPAGEAF
TRBV6-1 ASSDRDRGNIQY
TRBV7-9 ASSFRSFYEQY
TRBV10-2 ASSESVQETQY
TRBV7-2 ASSSGTGSTIQY
TRBV5-1 ASSTTRIRPGHLDTDTQY
TRBV5-1 ASSLIPEQETQY
TRBV5-1 ASSLEAGSTGELF